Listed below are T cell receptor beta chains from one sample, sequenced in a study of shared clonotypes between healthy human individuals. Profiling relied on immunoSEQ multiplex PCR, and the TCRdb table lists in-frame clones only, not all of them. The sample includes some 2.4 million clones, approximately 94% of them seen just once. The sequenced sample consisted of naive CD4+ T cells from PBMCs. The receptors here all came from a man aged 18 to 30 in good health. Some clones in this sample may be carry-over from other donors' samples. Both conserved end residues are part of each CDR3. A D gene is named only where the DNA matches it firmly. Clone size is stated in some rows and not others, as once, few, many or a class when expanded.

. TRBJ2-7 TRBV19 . TGTGCCAGTAGTCCGGGCAGCTCCTACGAGCAGTACTTC CASSPGSSYEQYF
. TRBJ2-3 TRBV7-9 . TGTGCCAGCAGCACCCCGACTAGTGCAGATACGCAGTATTTT CASSTPTSADTQYF
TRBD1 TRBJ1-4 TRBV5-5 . TGTGCCAGCAGCCCCAGAGGACAGGGGGGGTTCGTAATGAAGGAACTGTTTTTT CASSPRGQGGFVMKELFF
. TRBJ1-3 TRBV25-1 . TGTGCCAGCAGTGACGGCCTTTCCTCTGGAAACACCATATATTTT CASSDGLSSGNTIYF
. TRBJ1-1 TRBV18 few TGTGCCAGCTCATGGGGGGGCTTCGGCACTGAAGCTTTCTTT CASSWGGFGTEAFF
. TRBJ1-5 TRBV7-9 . TGTGCCAGCAGCCAGGCGGGCGGGCAGCCCCAGCATTTT CASSQAGGQPQHF
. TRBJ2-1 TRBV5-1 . TGCGCCAGCGTCCGGGGGGCCAACTCCTACAATGAGCAGTTCTTC CASVRGANSYNEQFF
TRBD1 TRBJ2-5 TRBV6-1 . TGTGCCAGCAGTGGCAAGGGGGCGTATTTGGAGACCCAGTACTTC CASSGKGAYLETQYF
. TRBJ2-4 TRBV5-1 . TGCGCCAGCAGCCCGGATACCGGTCAAGTGGACATTCAGTACTTC CASSPDTGQVDIQYF
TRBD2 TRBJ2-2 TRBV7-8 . TGTGCCAGCAGCTCGGCGGGAGTCGCCACCGGGGAGCTGTTTTTT CASSSAGVATGELFF
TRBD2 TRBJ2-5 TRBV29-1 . TGCAGCGTTCTCCCTAGCGGAGCTTTCGGGAGAGAGACCCAGTACTTC CSVLPSGAFGRETQYF
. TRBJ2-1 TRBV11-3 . TGTGCCAGCAGCTTATCGGGTCCTGGGGGCAATGAGCAGTTCTTC CASSLSGPGGNEQFF
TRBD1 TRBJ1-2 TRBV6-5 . TGTGCCAGCAGTTACTCCGCGACAGGGAAAGGAGGCTACACCTTC CASSYSATGKGGYTF
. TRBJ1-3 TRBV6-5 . TGTGCCAGCAGTTACTCAATGGACAGAGGAAACACCATATATTTT CASSYSMDRGNTIYF
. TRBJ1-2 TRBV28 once TGTGCCAGCAGTCCTCCCCGGGTCACCTCCGTCGCCAGTGGCTACACCTTC CASSPPRVTSVASGYTF
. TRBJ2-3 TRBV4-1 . TGCGCCAGCAGCCAAACAACCGGGACGCAAGATACGCAGTATTTT CASSQTTGTQDTQYF
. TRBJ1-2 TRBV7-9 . TGTGCCAGCAGCTTAGAAGGGGGGAGAGGCTACACCTTC CASSLEGGRGYTF
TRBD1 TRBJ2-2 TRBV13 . TGTGCCAGCAGCCTGACAGGGGACGCTAACGCCGGGGAGCTGTTTTTT CASSLTGDANAGELFF
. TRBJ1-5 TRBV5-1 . TGCGCCAGCAGCTTGGATGGGTATCGGCCCCAGCATTTT CASSLDGYRPQHF
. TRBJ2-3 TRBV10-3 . TGTGCCATCAGTCTCGTAGGGGTAGATACGCAGTATTTT CAISLVGVDTQYF
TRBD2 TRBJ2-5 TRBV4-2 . TGTGCCAGCAGCCAAGAATCCAGCGGGAGTGGAGAGACCCAGTACTTC CASSQESSGSGETQYF
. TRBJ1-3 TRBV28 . TGTGCCAGCAGCCCAGGGCCTCTCGTTGGCGCAGGGGTTGGAAACACCATATATTTT CASSPGPLVGAGVGNTIYF
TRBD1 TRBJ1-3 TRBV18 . TGTGCCAGCTCACCACCGGGACAGGGGGTCGGATCTGGAAACACCATATATTTT CASSPPGQGVGSGNTIYF
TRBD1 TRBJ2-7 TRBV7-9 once TGTGCCAGCAGCTTTCCCGGGACAGGGTACTACGAGCAGTACTTC CASSFPGTGYYEQYF
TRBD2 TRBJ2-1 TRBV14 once TGTGCCAGCAGCCTACGTTCTAGCGGGAGTAGGAATGAGCAGTTCTTC CASSLRSSGSRNEQFF
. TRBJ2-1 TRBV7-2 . TGTGCCAGCAGCTTGAGGCACAATGAGCAGTTCTTC CASSLRHNEQFF
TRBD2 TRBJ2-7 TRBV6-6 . TGTGCCAGCAGTTACTCCCGGACTAGTTACGAGCAGTACTTC CASSYSRTSYEQYF
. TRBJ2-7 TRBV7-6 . TGTGCCAGCAGCACTCTTAAGGGGGGTTCCTACGAGCAGTACTTC CASSTLKGGSYEQYF
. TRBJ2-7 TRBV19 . TGTGCCAGTATAGGAGGTGGGGTCGGAGGTAAGCAGTACTTC CASIGGGVGGKQYF
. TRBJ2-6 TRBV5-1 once TGCGCCAGCACGAGTAACTCTGGGGCCAACGTCCTGACTTTC CASTSNSGANVLTF
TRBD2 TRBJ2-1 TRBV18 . TGTGCCAGCTCACCATGGGAGGGCCACGGCAATGAGCAGTTCTTC CASSPWEGHGNEQFF
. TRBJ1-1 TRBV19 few TGTGCCAGTAGTCCAGGAGTGGGGACTGAAGCTTTCTTT CASSPGVGTEAFF
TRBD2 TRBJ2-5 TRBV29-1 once TGCAGCGTTGAACGCGGGAGGGCCTCGAAGACCCAGTACTTC CSVERGRASKTQYF
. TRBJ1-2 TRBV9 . TGTGCCAGCAGCCCCCCAGGGAACCGTGACTACACCTTC CASSPPGNRDYTF
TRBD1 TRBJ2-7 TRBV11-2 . TGTGCCAGCAGCTTAGTAAAGACAGGGCACGAGCAGTACTTC CASSLVKTGHEQYF
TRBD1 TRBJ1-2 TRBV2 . TGTGCCAGCATCCCGGGACAGGGGTACTATGGCTACACCTTC CASIPGQGYYGYTF
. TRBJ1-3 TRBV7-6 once TGTGCCAGCAGCCCCCGTGGCGGATACTCTGGAAACACCATATATTTT CASSPRGGYSGNTIYF